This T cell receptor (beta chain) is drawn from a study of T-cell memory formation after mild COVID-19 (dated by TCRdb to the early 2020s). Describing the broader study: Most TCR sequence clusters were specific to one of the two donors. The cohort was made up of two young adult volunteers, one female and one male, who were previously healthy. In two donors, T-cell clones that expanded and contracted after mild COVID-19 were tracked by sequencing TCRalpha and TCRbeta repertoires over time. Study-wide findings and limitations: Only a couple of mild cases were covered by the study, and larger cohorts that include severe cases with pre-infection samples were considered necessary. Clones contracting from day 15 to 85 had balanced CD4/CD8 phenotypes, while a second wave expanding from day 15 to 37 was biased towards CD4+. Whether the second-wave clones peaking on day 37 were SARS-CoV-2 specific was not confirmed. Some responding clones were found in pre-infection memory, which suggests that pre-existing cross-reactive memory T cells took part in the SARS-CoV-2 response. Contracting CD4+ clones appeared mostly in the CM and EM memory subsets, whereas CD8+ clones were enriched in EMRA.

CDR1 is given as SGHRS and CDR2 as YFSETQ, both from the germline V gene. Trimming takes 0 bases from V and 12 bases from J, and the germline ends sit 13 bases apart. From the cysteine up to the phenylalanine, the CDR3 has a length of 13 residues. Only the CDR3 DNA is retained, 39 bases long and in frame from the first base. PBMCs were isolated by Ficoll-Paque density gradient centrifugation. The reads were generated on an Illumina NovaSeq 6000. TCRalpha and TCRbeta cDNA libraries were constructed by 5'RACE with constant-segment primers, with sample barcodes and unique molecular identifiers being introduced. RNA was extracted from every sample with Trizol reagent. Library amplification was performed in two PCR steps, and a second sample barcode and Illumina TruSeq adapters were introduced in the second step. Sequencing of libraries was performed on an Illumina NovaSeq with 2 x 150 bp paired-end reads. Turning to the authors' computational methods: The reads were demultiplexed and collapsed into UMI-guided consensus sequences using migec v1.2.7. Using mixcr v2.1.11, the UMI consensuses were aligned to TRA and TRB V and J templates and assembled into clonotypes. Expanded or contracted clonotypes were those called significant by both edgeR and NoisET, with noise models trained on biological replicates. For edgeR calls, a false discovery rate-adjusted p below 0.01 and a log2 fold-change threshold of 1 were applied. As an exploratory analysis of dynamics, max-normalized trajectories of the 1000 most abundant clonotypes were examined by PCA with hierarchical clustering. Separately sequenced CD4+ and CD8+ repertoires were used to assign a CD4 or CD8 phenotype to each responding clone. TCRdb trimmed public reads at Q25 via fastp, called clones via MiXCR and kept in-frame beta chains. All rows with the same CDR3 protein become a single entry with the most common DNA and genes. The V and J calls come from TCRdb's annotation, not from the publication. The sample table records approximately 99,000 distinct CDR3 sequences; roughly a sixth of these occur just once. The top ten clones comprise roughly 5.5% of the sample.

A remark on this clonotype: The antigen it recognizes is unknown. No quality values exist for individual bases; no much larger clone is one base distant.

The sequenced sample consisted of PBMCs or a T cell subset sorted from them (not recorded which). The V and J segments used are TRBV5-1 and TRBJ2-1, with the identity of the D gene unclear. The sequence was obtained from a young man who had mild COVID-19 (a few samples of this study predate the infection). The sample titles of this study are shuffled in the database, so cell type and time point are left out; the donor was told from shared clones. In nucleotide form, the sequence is TGCGCCAGCAGCTTGGTAGGGTGGGTAGCGCAGTTCTTC. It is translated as CASSLVGWVAQFF.